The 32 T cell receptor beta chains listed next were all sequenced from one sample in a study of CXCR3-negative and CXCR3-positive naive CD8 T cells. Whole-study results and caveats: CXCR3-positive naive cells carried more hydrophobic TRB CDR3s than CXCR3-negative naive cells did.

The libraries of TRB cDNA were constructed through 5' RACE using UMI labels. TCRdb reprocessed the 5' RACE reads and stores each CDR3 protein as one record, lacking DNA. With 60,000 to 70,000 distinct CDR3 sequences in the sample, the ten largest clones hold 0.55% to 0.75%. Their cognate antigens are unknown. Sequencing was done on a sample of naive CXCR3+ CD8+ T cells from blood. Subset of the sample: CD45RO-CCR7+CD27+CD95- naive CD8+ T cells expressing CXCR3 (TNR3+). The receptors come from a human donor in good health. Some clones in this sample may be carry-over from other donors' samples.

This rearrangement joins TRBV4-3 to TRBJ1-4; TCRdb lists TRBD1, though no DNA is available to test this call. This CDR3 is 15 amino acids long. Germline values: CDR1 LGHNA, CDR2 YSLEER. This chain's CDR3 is CASSRDRGRSKKLFF.

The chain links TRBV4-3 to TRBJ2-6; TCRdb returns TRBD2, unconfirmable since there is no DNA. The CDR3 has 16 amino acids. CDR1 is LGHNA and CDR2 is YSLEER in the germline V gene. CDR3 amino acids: CASSQLEGTGANVLTF.

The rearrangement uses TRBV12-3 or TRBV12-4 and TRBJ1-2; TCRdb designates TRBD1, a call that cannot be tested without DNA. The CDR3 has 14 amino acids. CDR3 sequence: CASSVGQGANGYTF.

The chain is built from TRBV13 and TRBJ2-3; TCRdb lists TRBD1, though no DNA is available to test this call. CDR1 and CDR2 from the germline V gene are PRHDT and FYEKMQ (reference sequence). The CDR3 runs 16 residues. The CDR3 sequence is CASSLAGTGSTDTQYF.

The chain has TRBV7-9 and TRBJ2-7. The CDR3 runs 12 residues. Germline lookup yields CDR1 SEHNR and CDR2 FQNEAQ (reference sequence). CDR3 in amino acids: CASSPITYEQYF. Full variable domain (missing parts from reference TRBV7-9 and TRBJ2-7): DTGVSQNPRHKITKRGQNVTFRCDPISEHNRLYWYRQTLGQGPEFLTYFQNEAQLEKSRLLSDRFSAERPKGSFSTLEIQRTEQGDSAMYLCASSPITYEQYFGPGTRLTVT.

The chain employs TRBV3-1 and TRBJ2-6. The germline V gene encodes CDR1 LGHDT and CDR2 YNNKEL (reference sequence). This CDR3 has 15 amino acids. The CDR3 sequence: CASSQDGAWANVLTF.

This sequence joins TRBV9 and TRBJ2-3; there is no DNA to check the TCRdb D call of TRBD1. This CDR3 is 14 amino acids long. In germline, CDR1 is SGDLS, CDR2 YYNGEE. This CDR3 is CASSLEGGTDTQYF.

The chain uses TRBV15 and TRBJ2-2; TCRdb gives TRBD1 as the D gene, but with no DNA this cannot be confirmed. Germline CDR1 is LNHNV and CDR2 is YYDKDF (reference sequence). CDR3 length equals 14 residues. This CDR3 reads CATSIPLGTGELFF. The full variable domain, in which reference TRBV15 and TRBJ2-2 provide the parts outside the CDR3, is DAMVIQNPRYQVTQFGKPVTLSCSQTLNHNVMYWYQQKSSQAPKLLFHYYDKDFNNEADTPDNFQSRRPNTSFCFLDIRSPGLGDTAMYLCATSIPLGTGELFFGEGSRLTVL.

CDR3 residues: CASSGDRMYSPLHF. V is TRBV6-1 and J is TRBJ1-6; the TCRdb D gene call, TRBD1, has no DNA to confirm it. The CDR3 consists of 14 residues. Germline V gene lookup returns CDR1 MNHNS and CDR2 SASEGT.

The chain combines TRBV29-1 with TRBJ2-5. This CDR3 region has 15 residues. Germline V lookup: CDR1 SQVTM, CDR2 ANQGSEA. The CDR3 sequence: CSVEGPRLLGETQYF.

CDR3 sequence: CASSLGGISYEQYF. V is TRBV5-1 and J is TRBJ2-7. The CDR3 is 14 residues long. Germline CDR1 and CDR2: SGHRS and YFSETQ.

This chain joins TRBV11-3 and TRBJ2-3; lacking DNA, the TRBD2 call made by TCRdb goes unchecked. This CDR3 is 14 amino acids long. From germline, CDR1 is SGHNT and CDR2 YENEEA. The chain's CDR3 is CASSEGLRTDTQYF. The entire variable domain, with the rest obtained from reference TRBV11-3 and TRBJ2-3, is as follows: EAGVVQSPRYKIIEKKQPVAFWCNPISGHNTLYWYLQNLGQGPELLIRYENEEAVDDSQLPKDRFSAERLKGVDSTLKIQPAELGDSAVYLCASSEGLRTDTQYFGPGTRLTVL.

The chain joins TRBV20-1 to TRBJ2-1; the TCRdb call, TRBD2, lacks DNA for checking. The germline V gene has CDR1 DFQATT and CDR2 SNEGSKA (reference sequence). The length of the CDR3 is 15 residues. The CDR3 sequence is CSARETSGGPDEQFF.

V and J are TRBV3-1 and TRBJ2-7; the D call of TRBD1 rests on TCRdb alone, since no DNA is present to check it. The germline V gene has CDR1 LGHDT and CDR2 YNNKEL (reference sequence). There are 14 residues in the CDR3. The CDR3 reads CASSPTGQFYEQYF.

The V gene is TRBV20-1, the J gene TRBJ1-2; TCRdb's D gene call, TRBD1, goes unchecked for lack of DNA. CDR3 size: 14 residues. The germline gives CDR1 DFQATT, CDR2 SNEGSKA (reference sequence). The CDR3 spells CSAGTWVSNYGYTF.

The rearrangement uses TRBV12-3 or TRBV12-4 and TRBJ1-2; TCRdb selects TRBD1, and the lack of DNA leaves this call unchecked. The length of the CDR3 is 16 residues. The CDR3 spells CASKANRERDDYGYTF.

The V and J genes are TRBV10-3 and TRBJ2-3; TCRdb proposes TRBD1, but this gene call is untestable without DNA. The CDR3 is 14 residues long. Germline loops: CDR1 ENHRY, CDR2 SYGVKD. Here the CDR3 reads CAISDAGGTDTQYF.

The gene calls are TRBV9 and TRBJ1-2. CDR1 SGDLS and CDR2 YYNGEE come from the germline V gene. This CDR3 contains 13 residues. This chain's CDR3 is CASSVGGNYGYTF.

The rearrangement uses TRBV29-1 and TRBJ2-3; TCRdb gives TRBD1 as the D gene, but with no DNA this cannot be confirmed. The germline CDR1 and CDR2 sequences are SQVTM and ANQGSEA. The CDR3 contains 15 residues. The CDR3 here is CSANGQGGGTDTQYF.

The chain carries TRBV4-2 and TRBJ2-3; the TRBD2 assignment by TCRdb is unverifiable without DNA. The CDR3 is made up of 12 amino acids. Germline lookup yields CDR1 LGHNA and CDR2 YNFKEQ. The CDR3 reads CASSPEGWRRYF.

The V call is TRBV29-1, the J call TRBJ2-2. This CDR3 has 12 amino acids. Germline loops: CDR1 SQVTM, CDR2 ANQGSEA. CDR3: CSVVAYAGELFF.

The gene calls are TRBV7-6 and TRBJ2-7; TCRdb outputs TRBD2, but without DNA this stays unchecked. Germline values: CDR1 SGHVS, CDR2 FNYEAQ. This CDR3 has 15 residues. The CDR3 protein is CASSPGTVLSGEQYF.

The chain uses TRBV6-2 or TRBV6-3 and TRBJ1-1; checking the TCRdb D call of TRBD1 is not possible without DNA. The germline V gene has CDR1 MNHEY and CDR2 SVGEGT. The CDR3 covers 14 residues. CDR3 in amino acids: CASRRGVMNTEAFF.

This CDR3 reads CASSPTSGGPYNEQFF. The rearrangement links TRBV19 to TRBJ2-1; with no DNA, the TCRdb D assignment of TRBD2 cannot be verified. This CDR3 is built from 16 residues. Germline CDR1 and CDR2: LNHDA and SQIVND (reference sequence).

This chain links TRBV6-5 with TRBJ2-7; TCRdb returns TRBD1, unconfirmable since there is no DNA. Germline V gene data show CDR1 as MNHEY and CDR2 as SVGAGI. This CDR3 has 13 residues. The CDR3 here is CASNPGHPYEQYF.

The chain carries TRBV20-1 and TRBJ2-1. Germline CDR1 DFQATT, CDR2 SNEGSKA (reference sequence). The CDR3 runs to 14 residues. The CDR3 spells CSARGQPDYNEQFF.

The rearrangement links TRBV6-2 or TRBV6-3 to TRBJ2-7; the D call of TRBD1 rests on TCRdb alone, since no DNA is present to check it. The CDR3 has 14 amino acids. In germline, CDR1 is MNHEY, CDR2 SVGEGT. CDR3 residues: CASSYDRVFHEQYF.

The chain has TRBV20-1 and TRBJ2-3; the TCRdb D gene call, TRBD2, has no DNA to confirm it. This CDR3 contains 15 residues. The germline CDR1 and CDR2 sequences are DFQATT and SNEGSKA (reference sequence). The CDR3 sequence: CSVTPGAGEADTQYF.

The CDR3 sequence is CASSRKGDSTQYF. The chain recombines TRBV14 with TRBJ2-3; with no DNA, the TCRdb D assignment of TRBD1 cannot be verified. Looked up from germline, CDR1 is SGHDN and CDR2 is FVKESK. CDR3 size: 13 residues.

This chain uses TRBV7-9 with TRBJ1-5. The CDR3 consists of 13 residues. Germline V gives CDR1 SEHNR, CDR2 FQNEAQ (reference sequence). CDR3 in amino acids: CASSLAGDQPQHF.

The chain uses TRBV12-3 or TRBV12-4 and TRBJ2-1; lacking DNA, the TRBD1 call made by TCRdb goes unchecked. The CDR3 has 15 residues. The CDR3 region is CASSSGQGLPNEQFF.

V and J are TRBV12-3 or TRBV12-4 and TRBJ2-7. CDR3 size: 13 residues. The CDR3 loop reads CAERHINSYEQYF.